This T cell receptor beta chain was captured in a study of blood T cell repertoires in COVID-19. Study-wide context: COVID-19 samples, acute and convalescent, were from the United States, Italy and Spain. Nucleic acid was either cDNA or gDNA, and it came from T cells, B-cell-depleted T cells, or PBMCs.

In the authors' workflow: How many nucleated cells were present was estimated from reference gene primer amplification. The method was immunoSEQ multiplex PCR; TCRdb's version includes in-frame clones alone and lacks a portion of them. V, J and clone size are taken as reported in that table, and D and trimming were inferred from the DNA itself. The table lists roughly 64,000 clones, more than 80% of them singletons. The sequencing sample was made of peripheral blood. The source of this sequence is a woman aged 80 or over with active COVID-19.

The CDR3 protein is CASSQVAGANTGELFF. The CDR3 DNA reads as TGTGCCAGCAGCCAAGTAGCGGGCGCGAACACCGGGGAGCTGTTTTTT. This chain uses TRBV3-1 (or the pseudogene TRBV3-2) with TRBJ2-2; 7 bases are shared with TRBD2. This CDR3 contains 16 residues. The ends lost 1 base at V and 0 bases at J; junction bases unmatched: 2. The germline CDR1 and CDR2 sequences are LGHDT and YNNKEL (reference sequence).